Described below is a single TCR beta chain sequence and its context. In the original workflow: Reference gene primer amplification yielded estimated nucleated cell counts. Here immunoSEQ multiplex PCR was the method, and the copy in TCRdb shows in-frame clones only, minus some. The DNA gave D and trimming, while V, J and clone size come from that table. The data show around 200,000 clones, with about 86% seen just once and roughly 11% held by the top ten. This sample was included in a study of blood T cell repertoires in COVID-19. On the study more broadly: Whether acute or convalescent, the COVID-19 samples came from the United States, Italy and Spain. T cells, B-cell-depleted T cells, or PBMCs supplied cDNA or gDNA.

Seattle patients were enrolled while actively infected and followed longitudinally. This CDR3 region has 14 residues. The germline V gene has CDR1 MRHNA and CDR2 SNTAGT. Trimming left V 3 bases short and J 1 base short, with 4 bases between. The chain links TRBV6-4 to TRBJ2-6, with unresolved D. The TCR originated in a woman aged 55-70 years with COVID-19, enrolled during active disease. Specimen: peripheral blood. The CDR3 bases are TGTGCCAGCAGTGAAACTTCTGGGGCCAACGTCCTGACTTTC. Its protein is CASSETSGANVLTF.